This T cell receptor beta chain comes out of a study of blood T cell repertoires in COVID-19. Method: immunoSEQ multiplex PCR; TCRdb's copy keeps in-frame clones and lacks some. The table includes 250,000 to 300,000 clones, 90% detected once. This clone was counted only a few times. Participant age was roughly 18 to 95 years, and participants resided in about two dozen US areas. Cohort allocation depended upon clinical history that participants reported. V was clipped by 3 bases and J by 3 bases, with 8 bases between them. The CDR3 consists of 14 residues. Germline-derived CDR1 and CDR2 are MGHDK and SYGVNS.

The sequenced sample consisted of PBMCs or T cells enriched from blood (not recorded which). This TCR was sampled from a woman aged 25 to 39 who had recovered from COVID-19. This sequence joins TRBV25-1 and TRBJ2-2; possibly TRBD1 for D (5 bases). CDR3 protein: CASSDTGDTGELFF. The CDR3 nucleotides are TGTGCCAGCAGTGATACAGGTGACACCGGGGAGCTGTTTTTT.